This T cell receptor (beta chain) was profiled in a study of radiation and T cells in renal cell carcinoma. Points from the study as a whole: In blood, top tumor clones expanded by 2 weeks, shrinking by 4. Without pretreatment biopsies, baseline tumor clonotype presence was undetermined.

Sequencing was performed with immunoSEQ multiplex PCR; in TCRdb, only in-frame clones are kept and a portion is missing. This sample has about 74,000 clones, with 80% to 90% found just once. A note on this clone: Antigen specificity is unknown.

The V segment lost 3 bases and the J segment 4 bases; nucleotides outside the gene matches: 6. The CDR3 covers 15 residues. From germline, CDR1 is SGHTA and CDR2 FQGTGA. As to time point: blood 4 weeks post-SBRT, at nephrectomy. The treatment: 15 Gy SBRT to primary tumor, nephrectomy 4 weeks later. Radiation-treated patients gave blood at baseline, week 2 and week 4. The patient's renal cell carcinoma had clear cell pathology. V and J are TRBV7-3 and TRBJ2-3, with 8 bases fitting TRBD2. Sequencing used blood, obtained from a patient whose treatment included radiotherapy and nephrectomy. The TCR comes from a woman between 70 and 85 years old with renal cell carcinoma. DNA of the CDR3: TGTGCCAGCAGCTTTCGGGGGGGATCTTCAGATACGCAGTATTTT. This gives the protein CASSFRGGSSDTQYF.